The 3 T cell receptor beta chains below come from one sample, sequenced in a study of T cell repertoires in cytomegalovirus infection. TCRdb reprocessed the reads with MiXCR, giving one entry per CDR3 protein. Of hundreds of thousands of distinct CDR3 sequences in the sample, approximately 31% were seen once. Which antigens these TCRs recognize remains unknown. The specimen was cultured CD8+ T cells from PBMCs, collected from culture after CMV antigen stimulation. Source of these receptors: a human donor in good health (CMV status not recorded). Some clones in this sample may be carry-over from other donors' samples.

A few counts support this clonotype. CDR3 loop: CASSLLAGFPYNEQFF. The CDR3 DNA reads TGTGCCAGCAGTTTATTAGCAGGATTCCCCTACAATGAGCAGTTCTTC. The chain combines TRBV27 with TRBJ2-1; D remains unclear. V dropped 1 base and J dropped 2 bases, with 12 bases sitting between them. The germline V gene encodes CDR1 MNHEY and CDR2 SMNVEV (reference sequence). This CDR3 region has 16 residues.

The chain employs TRBV4-3 and TRBJ1-5; unclear D gene. Trimming took 2 bases from V and 1 from J, leaving 21 bases between them. The CDR3 is 19 residues long. The germline V gene has CDR1 LGHNA and CDR2 YSLEER. The CDR3 loop reads CASSQFYSSGGRSNQPQHF. DNA for the CDR3: TGCGCCAGCAGCCAATTTTATAGTTCGGGAGGGAGAAGCAATCAGCCCCAGCATTTT.

This clonotype showed up many times. The chain couples TRBV7-6 to TRBJ2-5; D perhaps matches TRBD2 (6 bases). Germline CDR1 and CDR2: SGHVS and FNYEAQ. This CDR3 contains 16 residues. V was pared by 2 bases and J by 1 base, with 14 bases between. The CDR3 here is CASSLRASVLQETQYF. CDR3 nucleotide sequence: TGTGCCAGCAGCTTAAGGGCTAGCGTCCTCCAAGAGACCCAGTACTTC.